This entry is about one TCR beta chain. The study recruited people aged 18 to 89 years across roughly 23 US areas. This sample was taken from a study of blood T cell repertoires in COVID-19. Measured with immunoSEQ multiplex PCR; TCRdb has only the in-frame clones, and not every one. The sample contains 400,000 or so clones, about 90% of which appear only once. Deletions cut 8 bases from V and 1 base from J, with 14 bases between. CDR1 is MDHEN, CDR2 SYDVKM, per germline. The CDR3 is 14 amino acids. The TCR comes from a man between 18 and 35 years old who had recovered from COVID-19. This chain joins TRBV28 and TRBJ1-1; no reliable D call. Sequenced: PBMCs or T cells enriched from blood (not recorded which). The CDR3: CASGDAVGNTEAFF. DNA of the CDR3: TGTGCCAGCGGAGACGCGGTGGGGAACACTGAAGCTTTCTTT.